The sequence of this TCR beta chain was determined in a study of T cell responses to AZD1222 COVID-19 vaccine. Second-dose schedules of about 4 or about 12 weeks were combined. Study outcomes and limitations: Nearly half of spike-specific TCRs reportedly go after variant regions that carry no mutations. Spike-specific TCR breadth and depth both grew after two AZD1222 doses. Only 5 or 6 individuals given AZD1222 were seropositive at baseline.

Produced via immunoSEQ multiplex PCR; TCRdb's table is partial and in-frame only. Of 140,000 to 150,000 clones listed, approximately 89% are singletons. With regard to this clone: Its antigen is unidentified.

The sequences come from peripheral blood, collected 28 days after the second AZD1222 dose. The origin of this receptor is an adult who received the AZD1222 COVID-19 vaccine.

The DNA for the CDR3 is TGTGCCAGCAGTTACCCCGGACAGGGTAAGGGTGTAGCTTTCTTT. It encodes CASSYPGQGKGVAFF. The chain joins TRBV6-2 or TRBV6-3 to TRBJ1-1; the match to TRBD1 covers 8 bases. V lost 2 bases and J lost 10; bases outside the gene matches: 12. The CDR3 length is 15 residues. The germline gives CDR1 MNHEY, CDR2 SVGEGT.